This T cell receptor beta chain was sequenced for a study of blood T cell repertoires in COVID-19. Study overall: Samples of COVID-19 (acute and convalescent) were obtained from the United States, Italy and Spain. PBMCs, B-cell-depleted T cells, or T cells provided the cDNA or gDNA that made up the material.

Original analysis: Nucleated cell number was recorded as an estimate derived from reference gene primer amplification. This table comes from immunoSEQ multiplex PCR, and its TCRdb copy is limited to in-frame clones, with some not included. V, J and clone size reflect that table, while D and trimming were determined from the DNA. The sample records about 250,000 clones, around 90% being singletons. The sequencing sample was made of peripheral blood. The sequence was collected from a woman aged 25 to 39 with acute or convalescent COVID-19.

This CDR3 reads CASSGSGLADRYKFEQYF. For the CDR3, the DNA is TGCGCCAGCAGCGGGAGTGGGCTAGCGGACCGATACAAATTCGAGCAGTACTTC. The gene calls are TRBV5-1 and TRBJ2-7, with 7 positions matching TRBD2. J lost 6 bases, V lost 4 bases, and 22 bases had no gene match. This CDR3 is built from 18 residues. The germline V gene has CDR1 SGHRS and CDR2 YFSETQ.